This T cell receptor (beta chain) was profiled in a study of Ad26.COV2.S vaccination and SARS-CoV-2 variants. Turning to the study itself: Administration of Ad26.COV2.S was intramuscular, either once or twice 56 days apart.

Stated treatment: about 20 received Ad26.COV2.S at low or high dose, single or two shots; 5 received placebo; per-sample allocation not given. Vaccine and placebo recipients were sampled on day 63 after the first injection. It was Wuhan-strain SARS-CoV-2 spike that the Ad26 vaccine vector expressed. About this clone itself: What it binds is not known.

Produced via immunoSEQ multiplex PCR; TCRdb's table is partial and in-frame only. The sample includes roughly 400,000 clones, about 90% of them seen just once. Study results and caveats: Post-vaccination spike-specific CD8+ and CD4+ T cell responses reportedly had substantial breadth. The placebo group had lower spike-specific TCR breadth than the vaccine recipients did.

Trimming cost V 8 bases and J 10 bases, with 9 bases left between them. Germline-derived CDR1 and CDR2 are MGHDK and SYGVNS. The CDR3 spans 10 residues. The J gene is TRBJ2-1, the V gene TRBV25-1; D is possibly TRBD1 or TRBD2 (6 bases each). This sample comprised peripheral blood, obtained in a trial of Ad26.COV2.S vaccine versus placebo. This TCR derives from a person aged 18-60 years who received the Ad26.COV2.S COVID-19 vaccine or a placebo. The CDR3 reads CASAGGEQFF. For the CDR3, the DNA is TGTGCCAGCGCCGGGGGCGAGCAGTTCTTC.